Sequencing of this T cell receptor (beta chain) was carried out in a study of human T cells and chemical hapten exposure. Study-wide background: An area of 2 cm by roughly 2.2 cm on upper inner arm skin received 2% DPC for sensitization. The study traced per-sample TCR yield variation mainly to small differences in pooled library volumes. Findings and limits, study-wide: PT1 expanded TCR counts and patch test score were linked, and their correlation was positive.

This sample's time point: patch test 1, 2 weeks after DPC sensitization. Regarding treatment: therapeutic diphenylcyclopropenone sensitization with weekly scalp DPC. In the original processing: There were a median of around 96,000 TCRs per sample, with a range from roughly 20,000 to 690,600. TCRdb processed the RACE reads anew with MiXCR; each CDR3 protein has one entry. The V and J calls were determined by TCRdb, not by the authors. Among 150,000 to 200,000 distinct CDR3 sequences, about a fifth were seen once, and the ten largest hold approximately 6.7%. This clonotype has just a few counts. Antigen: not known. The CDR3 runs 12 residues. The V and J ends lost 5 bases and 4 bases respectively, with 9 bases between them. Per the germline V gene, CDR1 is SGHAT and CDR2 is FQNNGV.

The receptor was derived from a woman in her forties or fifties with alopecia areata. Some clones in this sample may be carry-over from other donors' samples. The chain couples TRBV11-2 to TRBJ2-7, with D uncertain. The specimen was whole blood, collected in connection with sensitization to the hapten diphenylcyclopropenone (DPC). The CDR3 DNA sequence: TGTGCCAGCAGCACGAGAGGATACGAGCAGTACTTC. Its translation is CASSTRGYEQYF.